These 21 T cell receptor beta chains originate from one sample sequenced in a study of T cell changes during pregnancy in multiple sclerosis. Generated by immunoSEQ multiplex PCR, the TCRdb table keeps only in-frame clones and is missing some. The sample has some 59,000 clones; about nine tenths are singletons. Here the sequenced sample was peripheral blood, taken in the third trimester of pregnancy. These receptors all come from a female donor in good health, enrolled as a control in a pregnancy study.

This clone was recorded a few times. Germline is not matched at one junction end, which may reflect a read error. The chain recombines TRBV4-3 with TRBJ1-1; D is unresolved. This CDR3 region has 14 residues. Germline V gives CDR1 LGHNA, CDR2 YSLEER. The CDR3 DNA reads TGCGCCAGCACCCAAGGGCAGATGAACACTGAAGCTTTCTTT. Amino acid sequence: CASTQGQMNTEAFF.

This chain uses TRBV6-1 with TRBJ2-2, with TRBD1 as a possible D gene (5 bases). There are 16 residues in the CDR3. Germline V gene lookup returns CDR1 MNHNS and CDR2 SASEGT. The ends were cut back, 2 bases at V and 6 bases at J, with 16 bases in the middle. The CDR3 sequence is CASSEISPGMAGELFF. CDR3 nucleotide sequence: TGTGCCAGCAGTGAAATATCCCCAGGGATGGCCGGGGAGCTGTTTTTT.

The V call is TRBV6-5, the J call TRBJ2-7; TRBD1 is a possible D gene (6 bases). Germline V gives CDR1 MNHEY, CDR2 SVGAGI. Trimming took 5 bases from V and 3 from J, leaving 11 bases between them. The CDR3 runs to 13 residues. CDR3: CASSGGHLYEQYF. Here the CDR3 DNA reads TGTGCCAGCAGTGGGGGACATCTCTACGAGCAGTACTTC.

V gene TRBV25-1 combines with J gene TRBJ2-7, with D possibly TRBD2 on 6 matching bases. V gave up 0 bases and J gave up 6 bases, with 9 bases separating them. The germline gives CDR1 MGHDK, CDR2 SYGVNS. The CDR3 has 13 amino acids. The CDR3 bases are TGTGCCAGCAGTGAATACGAGGAGGGCGAGCAGTACTTC. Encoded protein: CASSEYEEGEQYF.

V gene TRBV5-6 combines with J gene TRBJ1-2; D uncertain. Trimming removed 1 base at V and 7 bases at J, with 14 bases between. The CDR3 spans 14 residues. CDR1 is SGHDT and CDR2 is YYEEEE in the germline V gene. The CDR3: CASSLRTLSSGYTF. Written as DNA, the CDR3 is TGTGCCAGCAGCTTGAGAACCTTATCGAGTGGCTACACCTTC.

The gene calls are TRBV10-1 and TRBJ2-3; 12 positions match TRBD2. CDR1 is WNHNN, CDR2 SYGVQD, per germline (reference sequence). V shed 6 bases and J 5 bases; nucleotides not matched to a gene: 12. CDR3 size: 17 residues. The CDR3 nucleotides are TGCGCCAGCAGGGGAACTAGCGGGAGGTCTGGGGAAGATACGCAGTATTTT. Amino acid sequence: CASRGTSGRSGEDTQYF.

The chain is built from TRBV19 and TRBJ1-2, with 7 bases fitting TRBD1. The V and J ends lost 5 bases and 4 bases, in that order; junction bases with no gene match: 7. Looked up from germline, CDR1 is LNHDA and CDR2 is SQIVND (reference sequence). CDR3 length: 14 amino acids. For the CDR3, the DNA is TGTGCCAGTAGTTTGGGACAGTCCATCTATGGCTACACCTTC. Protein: CASSLGQSIYGYTF.

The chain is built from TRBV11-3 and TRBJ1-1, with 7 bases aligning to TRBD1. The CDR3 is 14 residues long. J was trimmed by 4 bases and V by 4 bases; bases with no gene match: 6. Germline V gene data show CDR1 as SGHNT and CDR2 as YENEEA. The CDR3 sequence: CASSSTGLLTEAFF. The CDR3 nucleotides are TGTGCCAGCAGCTCGACAGGGCTTCTCACTGAAGCTTTCTTT.

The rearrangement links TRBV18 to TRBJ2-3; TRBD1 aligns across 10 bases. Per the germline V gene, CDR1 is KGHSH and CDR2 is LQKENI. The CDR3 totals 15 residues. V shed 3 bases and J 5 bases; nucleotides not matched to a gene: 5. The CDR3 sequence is CASSPDRGAGDTQYF. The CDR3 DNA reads TGTGCCAGCTCACCGGACAGGGGGGCGGGAGATACGCAGTATTTT.

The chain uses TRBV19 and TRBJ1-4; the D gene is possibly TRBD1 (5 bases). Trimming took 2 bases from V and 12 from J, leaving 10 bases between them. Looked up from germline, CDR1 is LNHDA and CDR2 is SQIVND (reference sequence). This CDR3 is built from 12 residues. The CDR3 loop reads CASSITGGELFF. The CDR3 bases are TGTGCCAGTAGTATAACAGGAGGGGAACTGTTTTTT.

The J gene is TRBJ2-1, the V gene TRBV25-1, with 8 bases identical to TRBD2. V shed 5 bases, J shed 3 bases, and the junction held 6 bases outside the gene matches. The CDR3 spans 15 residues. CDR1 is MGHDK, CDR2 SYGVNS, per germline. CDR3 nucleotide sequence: TGTGCCAGCAGTCCCCGTAGCGGGGACTACAATGAGCAGTTCTTC. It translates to CASSPRSGDYNEQFF.

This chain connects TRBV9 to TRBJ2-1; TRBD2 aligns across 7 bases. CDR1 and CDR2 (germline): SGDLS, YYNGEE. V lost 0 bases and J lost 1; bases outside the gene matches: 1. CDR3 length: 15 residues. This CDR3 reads CASSVGAGSYNEQFF. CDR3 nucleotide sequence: TGTGCCAGCAGCGTAGGAGCGGGATCCTACAATGAGCAGTTCTTC.

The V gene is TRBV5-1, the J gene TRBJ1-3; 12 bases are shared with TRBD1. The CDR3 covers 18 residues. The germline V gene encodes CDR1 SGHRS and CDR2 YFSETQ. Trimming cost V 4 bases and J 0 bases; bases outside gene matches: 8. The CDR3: CASSQGGQGASSGNTIYF. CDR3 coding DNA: TGCGCCAGCAGCCAAGGGGGACAGGGGGCGAGCTCTGGAAACACCATATATTTT.

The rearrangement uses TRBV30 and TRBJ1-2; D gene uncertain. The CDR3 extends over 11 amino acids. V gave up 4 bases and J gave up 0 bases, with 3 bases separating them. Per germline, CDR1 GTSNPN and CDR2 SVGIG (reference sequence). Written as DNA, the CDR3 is TGTGCCTGGAATACTAACTATGGCTACACCTTC. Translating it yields CAWNTNYGYTF.

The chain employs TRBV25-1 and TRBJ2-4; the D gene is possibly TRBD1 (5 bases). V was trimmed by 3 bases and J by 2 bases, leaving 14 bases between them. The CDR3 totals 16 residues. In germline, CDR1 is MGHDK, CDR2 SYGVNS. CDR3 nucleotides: TGTGCCAGCAGTGACGCCAGGGTTATACCCAAAAACATTCAGTACTTC. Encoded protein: CASSDARVIPKNIQYF.

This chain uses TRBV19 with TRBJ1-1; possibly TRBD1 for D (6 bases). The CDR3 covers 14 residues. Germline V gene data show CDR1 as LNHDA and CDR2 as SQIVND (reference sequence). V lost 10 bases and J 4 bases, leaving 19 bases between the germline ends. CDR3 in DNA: TGTGCCACTTGGGGGCCCGGAGCTTCCACTGAAGCTTTCTTT. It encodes CATWGPGASTEAFF.

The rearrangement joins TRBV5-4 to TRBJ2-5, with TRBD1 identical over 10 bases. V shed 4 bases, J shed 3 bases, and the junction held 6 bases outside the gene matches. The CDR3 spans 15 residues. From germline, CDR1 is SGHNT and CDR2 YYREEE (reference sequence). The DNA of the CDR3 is TGTGCCAGCAGCGGGGAAGGGACAGGGGAAGAGACCCAGTACTTC. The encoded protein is CASSGEGTGEETQYF.

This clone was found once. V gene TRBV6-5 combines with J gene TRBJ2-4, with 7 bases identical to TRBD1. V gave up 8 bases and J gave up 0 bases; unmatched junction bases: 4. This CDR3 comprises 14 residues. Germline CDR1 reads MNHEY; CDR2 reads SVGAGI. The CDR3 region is CASQTGLAKNIQYF. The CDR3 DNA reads TGTGCCAGCCAGACAGGGCTAGCCAAAAACATTCAGTACTTC.

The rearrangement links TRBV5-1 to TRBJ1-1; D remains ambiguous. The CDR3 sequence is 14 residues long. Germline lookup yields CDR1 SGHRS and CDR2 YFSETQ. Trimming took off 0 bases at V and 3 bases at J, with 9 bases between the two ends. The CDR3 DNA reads TGCGCCAGCAGCTTGGCATTGGCCGACACTGAAGCTTTCTTT. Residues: CASSLALADTEAFF. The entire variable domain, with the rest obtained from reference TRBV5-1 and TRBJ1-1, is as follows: KAGVTQTPRYLIKTRGQQVTLSCSPISGHRSVSWYQQTPGQGLQFLFEYFSETQRNKGNFPGRFSGRQFSNSRSEMNVSTLELGDSALYLCASSLALADTEAFFGQGTRLTVV.

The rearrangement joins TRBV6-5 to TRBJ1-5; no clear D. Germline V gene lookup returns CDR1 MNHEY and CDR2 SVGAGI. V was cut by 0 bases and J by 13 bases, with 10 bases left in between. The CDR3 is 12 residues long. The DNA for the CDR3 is TGTGCCAGCAGTTACTCTGGTGGGCCTCAGCATTTT. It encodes CASSYSGGPQHF.

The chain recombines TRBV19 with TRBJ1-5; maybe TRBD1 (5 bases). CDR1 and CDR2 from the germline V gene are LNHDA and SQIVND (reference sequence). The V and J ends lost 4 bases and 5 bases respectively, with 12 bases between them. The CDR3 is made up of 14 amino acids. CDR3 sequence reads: CASSTQGFDQPQHF. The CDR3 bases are TGTGCCAGTAGTACCCAGGGCTTCGATCAGCCCCAGCATTTT. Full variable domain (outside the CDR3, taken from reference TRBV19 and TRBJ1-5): DGGITQSPKYLFRKEGQNVTLSCEQNLNHDAMYWYRQDPGQGLRLIYYSQIVNDFQKGDIAEGYSVSREKKESFPLTVTSAQKNPTAFYLCASSTQGFDQPQHFGDGTRLSIL.